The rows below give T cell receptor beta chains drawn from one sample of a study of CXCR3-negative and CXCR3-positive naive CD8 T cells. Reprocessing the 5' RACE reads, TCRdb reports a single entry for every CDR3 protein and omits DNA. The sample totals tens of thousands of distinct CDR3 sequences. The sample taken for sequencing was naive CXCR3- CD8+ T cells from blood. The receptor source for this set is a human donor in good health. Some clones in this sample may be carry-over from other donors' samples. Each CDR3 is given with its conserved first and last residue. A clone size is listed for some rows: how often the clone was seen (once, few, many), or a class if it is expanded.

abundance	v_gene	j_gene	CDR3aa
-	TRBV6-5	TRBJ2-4	CASSYSPGLAKNIQYF
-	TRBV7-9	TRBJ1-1	CASSPAGDTEAFF
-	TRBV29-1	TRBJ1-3	CSVEVGRGSSGNTIYF
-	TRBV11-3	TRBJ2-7	CASSLDLRTEPYEQYF
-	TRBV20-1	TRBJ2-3	CSARGQGDTGELYF
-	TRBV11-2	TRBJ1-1	CASSLATGWEAFF
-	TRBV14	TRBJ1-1	CASSQDAVHSPDTEAFF
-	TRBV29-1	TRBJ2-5	CSVEPRETQYF
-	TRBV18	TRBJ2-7	CASSDRVTPYEQYF
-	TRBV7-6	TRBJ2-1	CASSPSLAGSNEQFF
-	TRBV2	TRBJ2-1	CASSPTGSSSYNEQFF
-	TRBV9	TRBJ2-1	CASSLEREGFLSSYNEQFF
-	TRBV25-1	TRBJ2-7	CASRSGTGVFLEQYF
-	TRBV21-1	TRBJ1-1	CASSPPGQGMGTEAFF
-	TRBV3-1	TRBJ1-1	CASSETGGWNTEAFF
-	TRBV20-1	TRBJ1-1	CSARAIADTNTEAFF
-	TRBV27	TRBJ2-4	CASRPGQGGLDIQYF
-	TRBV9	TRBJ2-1	CASSPSRAGAEQFF
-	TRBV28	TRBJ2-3	CASARGASTDTQYF
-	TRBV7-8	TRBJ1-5	CASSLADSSNQPQHF
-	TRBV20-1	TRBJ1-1	CSARKKSHPEAFF
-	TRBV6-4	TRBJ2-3	CASSPTSGSSDTQYF
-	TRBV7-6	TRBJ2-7	CASSFDRGAYEQYF
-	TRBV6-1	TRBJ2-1	CASSDVSGAPDEQFF
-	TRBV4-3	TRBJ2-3	CASSQADGYTDTQYF
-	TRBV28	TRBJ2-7	CASSSITGGEQYF
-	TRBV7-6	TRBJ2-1	CASSPPAGEQFF
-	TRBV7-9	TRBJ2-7	CASSLAGARWEQYF
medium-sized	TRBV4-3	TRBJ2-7	CASSHTGGYEQYF
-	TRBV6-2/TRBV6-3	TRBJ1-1	CASSYEFSKVGSGTEAFF
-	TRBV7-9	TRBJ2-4	CASSSRLAGEANIQYF
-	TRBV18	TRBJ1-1	CASSPRGGIEPEAFF
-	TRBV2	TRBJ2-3	CASTDSTDTQYF
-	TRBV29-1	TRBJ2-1	CSAEENRAEQFF
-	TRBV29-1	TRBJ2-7	CSAMDAQPYSYEQYF
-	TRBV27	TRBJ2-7	CASSDRVWEQYF
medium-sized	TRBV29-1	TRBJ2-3	CSVGPGQTDTQYF
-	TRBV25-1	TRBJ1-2	CASSEFTGAYGYTF
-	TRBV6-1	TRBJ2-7	CASSNTPVYEQYF
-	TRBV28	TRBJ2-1	CASSARRGGQFF
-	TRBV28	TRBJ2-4	CANVPGPPGYF
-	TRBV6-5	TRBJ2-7	CASSPSAGVIPYEQYF
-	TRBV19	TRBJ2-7	CASSIGTGSPYEQYF
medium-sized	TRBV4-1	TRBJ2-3	CASREGTDTQYF
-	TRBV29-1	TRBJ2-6	CSVEERRDRSGANDLTF
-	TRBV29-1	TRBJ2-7	CSVLAEPYSYEQYF
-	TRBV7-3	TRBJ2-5	CASSSFGSPQETQYF
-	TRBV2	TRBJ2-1	CASSGSGNLWNEQFF
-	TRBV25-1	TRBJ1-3	CATATGSGNTIYF
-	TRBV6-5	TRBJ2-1	CASSFSDEYNEQFF
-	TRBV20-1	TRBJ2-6	CSARLLAGGLGANVLTF
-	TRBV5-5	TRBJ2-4	CASGLAEGRVENIQYF
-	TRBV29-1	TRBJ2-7	CSVREYYEQYF
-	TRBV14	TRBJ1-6	CASSPIDNSPLHF
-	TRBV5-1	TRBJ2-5	CASSRSGATQETQYF